One sample yielded the 30 T cell receptor beta chains listed below, sequenced in a study of T cell repertoires in cytomegalovirus infection. TCRdb re-analysed the reads in MiXCR, keeping a single row per CDR3 protein. The table lists 350,000 to 450,000 distinct CDR3 sequences, around 18% of them singletons. The specimen sequenced was PBMCs. Source of these receptors: a human donor in good health (CMV status not recorded). Some clones in this sample may be carry-over from other donors' samples.

At least ten counts were recorded for this clonotype. The genes are TRBV20-1 and TRBJ2-1, with D perhaps matching TRBD2 (5 bases). Per the germline V gene, CDR1 is DFQATT and CDR2 is SNEGSKA (reference sequence). The V and J ends lost 4 bases and 8 bases respectively, with 18 bases between them. The CDR3 is 14 residues long. The CDR3 DNA follows: TGCAGTGCTACACTAGGAACTCGTCTCGATGAGCAGTTCTTC. Protein sequence: CSATLGTRLDEQFF.

This clonotype came up a few times. This rearrangement joins TRBV4-1 to TRBJ1-1; no clear D. The CDR3 sequence is 15 residues long. Germline V gene lookup returns CDR1 MGHRA and CDR2 YSYEKL. Trimming stripped 0 bases from V and 3 bases from J, with 11 bases between. CDR3 region: CASSQDSSKYTEAFF. CDR3 nucleotides: TGCGCCAGCAGCCAAGATTCCAGTAAATACACTGAAGCTTTCTTT.

This clonotype was observed at least ten times. J is TRBJ2-3 and V is TRBV12-5; D might be TRBD2 (5 bases). Between the trimmed V and J ends, which lost 7 bases and 5 bases, there was a span of 7 bases. The CDR3 extends over 11 amino acids. The germline V gene has CDR1 LGHNT and CDR2 FRNRAP. The CDR3: CASARGDTQYF. The CDR3 DNA follows: TGTGCTAGTGCCCGGGGAGATACGCAGTATTTT.

This clonotype was seen ten or more times. The chain recombines TRBV7-9 with TRBJ2-5, with D unclear. Germline lookup yields CDR1 SEHNR and CDR2 FQNEAQ (reference sequence). The length of the CDR3 is 16 residues. The ends were cut back, 2 bases at V and 0 bases at J, with 13 bases in the middle. The CDR3 here is CASSLSRSAYQETQYF. The CDR3 nucleotides are TGTGCCAGCAGCTTATCGCGGAGTGCGTACCAAGAGACCCAGTACTTC.

There are many counts of this clonotype. The chain employs TRBV19 and TRBJ1-5; 9 bases align to TRBD1. This CDR3 has 14 residues. The junction had 4 bases not matched to a gene; V was cut back by 4 bases and J by 6 bases. In germline, CDR1 is LNHDA, CDR2 SQIVND (reference sequence). The CDR3 region is CASSTGQGSQPQHF. CDR3 nucleotides: TGTGCCAGTAGTACCGGACAGGGGAGTCAGCCCCAGCATTTT.

This clonotype was observed many times. The J gene is TRBJ1-2, the V gene TRBV7-2; weak D call: TRBD1 (5 bases). This CDR3 is 15 amino acids long. From germline, CDR1 is SGHTA and CDR2 FQGNSA. Trimming pared 3 bases from V and 0 bases from J, leaving 11 bases between. CDR3 nucleotides: TGTGCCAGCAGCTTCACGGGGGGTCCTAACTATGGCTACACCTTC. Protein product: CASSFTGGPNYGYTF.

This clonotype was seen many times. The chain couples TRBV7-8 to TRBJ2-1; D uncertain. This CDR3 spans 14 amino acids. V lost 3 bases, J lost 5 bases, and 11 bases lay in between. Germline CDR1 and CDR2: SGHVS and FQNEAQ. The DNA of the CDR3 is TGTGCCAGCAGCTTTAGTAGGTCCCACAATGAGCAGTTCTTC. The encoded protein is CASSFSRSHNEQFF.

This clonotype was picked up a small number of times. The CDR3 is CASSFGQNQPQHF. The CDR3 region has the DNA TGTGCCAGCAGTTTTGGGCAGAATCAGCCCCAGCATTTT. The V call is TRBV12-3 or TRBV12-4, the J call TRBJ1-5; D is unresolved. V lost 3 bases, J lost 4 bases, and 7 bases lay in between. The CDR3 has 13 amino acids.

This clonotype was seen ten or more times. V is TRBV7-2 and J is TRBJ2-7; D is uncertain. The CDR3 has 17 amino acids. Trimming took 0 bases from V and 3 from J, leaving 18 bases between them. CDR1 SGHTA and CDR2 FQGNSA come from the germline V gene. CDR3 region: CASSLAFSGGTYYEQYF. CDR3 nucleotide sequence: TGTGCCAGCAGCTTAGCTTTTTCTGGCGGAACGTACTACGAGCAGTACTTC.

In the case of this clonotype: The junction differs from germline at one of its ends, possibly a read error. V gene TRBV6-5 combines with J gene TRBJ2-3; 7 bases fit TRBD2. CDR3 size: 16 residues. Germline CDR1 and CDR2: MNHEY and SVGAGI. CDR3 sequence reads: CASSYTGGSRTDAQYF. For the CDR3, the DNA is TGTGCCAGCAGTTACACCGGGGGGAGCCGCACAGATGCGCAGTATTTT.

This clonotype was seen many times. The V gene is TRBV7-2, the J gene TRBJ2-7; D assignment may be TRBD1 or TRBD2 (6 bases each). Trimming stripped 4 bases from V and 3 bases from J, with 16 bases between. This CDR3 has 15 residues. Germline CDR1 and CDR2: SGHTA and FQGNSA. The CDR3 DNA reads as TGTGCCAGCAGCTACAGGGACTTCCTTTACTACGAGCAGTACTTC. Translating it yields CASSYRDFLYYEQYF.

The sample holds many counts of this clonotype. The V gene is TRBV6-1, the J gene TRBJ1-1; no clear D gene. V was pared by 5 bases and J by 0 bases, with 7 bases between. The CDR3 loop spans 13 amino acids. Germline V gives CDR1 MNHNS, CDR2 SASEGT. The CDR3 region has the DNA TGTGCCAGCAGTATTCATGTGAACACTGAAGCTTTCTTT. Residues: CASSIHVNTEAFF.

This clonotype came up a few times. The J gene is TRBJ2-1, the V gene TRBV7-6; D remains unclear. Germline CDR1 SGHVS, CDR2 FNYEAQ. V lost 0 bases to trimming and J lost 12 bases, with 9 bases between them. The CDR3 is 12 residues long. The CDR3 loop is CASSLALVVQFF. For the CDR3, the DNA is TGTGCCAGCAGCTTAGCCCTCGTCGTGCAGTTCTTC.

The chain employs TRBV4-3 and TRBJ1-1, with D unclear. Germline assignment: CDR1 LGHNA and CDR2 YSLEER. Trimming stripped 0 bases from V and 4 bases from J, with 9 bases between. The CDR3 contains 14 residues. Here the CDR3 DNA reads TGCGCCAGCAGCCAAGACGGGTATGGCACTGAAGCTTTCTTT. It encodes CASSQDGYGTEAFF.

Many counts were recorded for this clonotype. The chain has TRBV7-2 and TRBJ2-1; D may be TRBD2 (6 bases). This CDR3 is built from 14 residues. V lost 5 bases, J lost 9 bases, and 17 bases lay in between. Germline CDR1 is SGHTA and CDR2 is FQGNSA. The DNA for the CDR3 is TGTGCCAGCAGCCCGCGACTAGTGATCAGTGAGCAGTTCTTC. This gives the protein CASSPRLVISEQFF.

The rearrangement links TRBV5-1 to TRBJ2-5, with D perhaps matching TRBD1 (5 bases). The germline V gene encodes CDR1 SGHRS and CDR2 YFSETQ. V was trimmed by 5 bases and J by 1 base, leaving 15 bases between them. The CDR3 runs 15 residues. CDR3 loop: CASSNQGFAQETQYF. CDR3 nucleotide sequence: TGCGCCAGCAGTAACCAGGGATTTGCCCAAGAGACCCAGTACTTC.

Worth noting for this clonotype: A much larger clonotype is one base distant, so this may be a read error. The chain couples TRBV7-2 to TRBJ1-1, with unresolved D. The germline V gene has CDR1 SGHTA and CDR2 FQGNSA. CDR3 size: 14 residues. This chain's CDR3 is CASNLEVTNTEAFF. In nucleotides, the CDR3 is TGTGCCAGCAACTTAGAGGTTACGAACACTGAAGCTTTCTTT.

V gene TRBV11-2 combines with J gene TRBJ1-2, with TRBD1 matching over 7 bases. Germline assignment: CDR1 SGHAT and CDR2 FQNNGV. CDR3 length equals 16 residues. The trim removed 5 bases at V and 0 bases at J, leaving 9 bases unmatched. The CDR3 nucleotides read TGTGCCAGCAGCAATTTAGTCCAGGGGGCTAACTATGGCTACACCTTC. It encodes CASSNLVQGANYGYTF.

This clonotype was observed many times. The chain recombines TRBV4-3 with TRBJ2-5; TRBD2 matches at 7 bases. After removal of 0 bases from V and 5 bases from J, the junction contained 6 bases not matched to a gene. This CDR3 region has 15 residues. CDR1 LGHNA and CDR2 YSLEER come from the germline V gene. In nucleotides, the CDR3 is TGCGCCAGCAGCCAAGATCTGACTAGCCGTGAGACCCAGTACTTC. This translates into CASSQDLTSRETQYF.

The chain joins TRBV19 to TRBJ2-6, with D perhaps TRBD1 or TRBD2 (5 bases each). The CDR3 loop spans 17 amino acids. Trimming removed 4 bases at V and 2 bases at J, with 15 bases between. Per germline, CDR1 LNHDA and CDR2 SQIVND (reference sequence). The CDR3 region has the DNA TGTGCCAGTAGTAGCCAAAATCAGGGACCTGGGGCCAACGTCCTGACTTTC. It translates to CASSSQNQGPGANVLTF.

The chain recombines TRBV28 with TRBJ1-5, with D tentatively TRBD1 (6 bases). Germline assignment: CDR1 MDHEN and CDR2 SYDVKM. This CDR3 region has 17 residues. The V end was cut by 0 bases, the J end by 4 bases, with 16 bases between. This CDR3 reads CASSLWGGRGINQPQHF. DNA for the CDR3: TGTGCCAGCAGTTTATGGGGGGGCAGGGGAATTAATCAGCCCCAGCATTTT.

The chain recombines TRBV12-3 or TRBV12-4 with TRBJ1-5; D unresolved. V dropped 3 bases and J dropped 4 bases, with 7 bases sitting between them. The CDR3 runs to 13 residues. CDR3 nucleotides: TGTGCCAGCAGTTTTACTCGAAATCAGCCCCAGCATTTT. Its translation: CASSFTRNQPQHF.

The genes are TRBV2 and TRBJ2-1; 7 bases match TRBD2. V trimming: 3 bases; J trimming: 2 bases; junction bases outside the gene matches: 1. Germline CDR1 reads SNHLY; CDR2 reads FYNNEI. CDR3 size: 14 residues. CDR3: CASSETSTYNEQFF. The CDR3 coding sequence is TGTGCCAGCAGTGAGACTAGCACCTACAATGAGCAGTTCTTC.

This clonotype showed up just a few times. An end of the junction differs from the germline gene, which may be a read error. The chain recombines TRBV7-2 with TRBJ2-3; 15 nucleotides line up with TRBD2. The CDR3 sequence is 13 residues long. Germline V lookup: CDR1 SGHTA, CDR2 FQGNSA. CDR3 sequence (DNA): TGTGCCAGCAGCTCGGGACTAGCGGGGGGCTTTTTGTTT. It translates to CASSSGLAGGFLF.

This clonotype occurred a few times. The V and J genes are TRBV7-4 and TRBJ1-3, with D possibly being TRBD1 (5 bases). V was clipped by 0 bases and J by 2 bases, with 11 bases between them. Germline CDR1 SGHVT, CDR2 SQSDAQ. The CDR3 has 16 amino acids. CDR3 nucleotides: TGTGCCAGCAGCTTAGCCCGGGACCGAACTGGAAACACCATATATTTT. Translation gives CASSLARDRTGNTIYF.

The sample holds a few counts of this clonotype. V is TRBV3-1 and J is TRBJ1-2; D is unresolved. CDR3 size: 14 residues. The ends were cut back, 1 base at V and 2 bases at J, with 8 bases in the middle. Germline CDR1 reads LGHDT; CDR2 reads YNNKEL (reference sequence). This CDR3 is CASSQGAANYGYTF. The CDR3 DNA follows: TGTGCCAGCAGCCAAGGGGCAGCAAACTATGGCTACACCTTC. Filled out from reference TRBV3-1 and TRBJ1-2, the complete variable domain reads DTAVSQTPKYLVTQMGNDKSIKCEQNLGHDTMYWYKQDSKKFLKIMFSYNNKELIINETVPNRFSPKSPDKAHLNLHINSLELGDSAVYFCASSQGAANYGYTFGSGTRLTVV.

The chain recombines TRBV19 with TRBJ2-7; D remains unclear. Trimming cost V 6 bases and J 0 bases, with 9 bases left between them. CDR3 length: 13 residues. CDR1 LNHDA and CDR2 SQIVND come from the germline V gene (reference sequence). The CDR3: CASSAGNSYEQYF. The CDR3 nucleotides are TGTGCCAGTAGCGCAGGTAACTCCTACGAGCAGTACTTC.

Points on this clonotype: A much larger clone lies a single base off, so this may be a read error. V and J are TRBV10-2 and TRBJ1-1; no clear D gene. CDR1 and CDR2 (germline): WSHSY, SAAADI. CDR3 size: 12 residues. The CDR3 bases are TGCGCCAGCAGTGAGTCAGGCACTGAAGCTCTCTTT. This codes for CASSESGTEALF.

There are many counts of this clonotype. This rearrangement joins TRBV27 to TRBJ2-7; 8 bases match TRBD1. Trimming cost V 5 bases and J 2 bases; bases outside gene matches: 5. The CDR3 covers 14 residues. The germline CDR1 and CDR2 sequences are MNHEY and SMNVEV (reference sequence). Written as DNA, the CDR3 is TGTGCCAGCAGTCCGGACAGGGAGACCTACGAGCAGTACTTC. Its translation is CASSPDRETYEQYF.

The chain joins TRBV12-3 or TRBV12-4 to TRBJ2-1, with D possibly TRBD2 on 5 matching bases. This CDR3 comprises 14 residues. Trimming cost V 0 bases and J 9 bases, with 12 bases left between them. The CDR3 loop is CASSLARAEGEQFF. The DNA for the CDR3 is TGTGCCAGCAGTTTAGCGAGGGCCGAAGGTGAGCAGTTCTTC.